These T cell receptor beta chains were read from a single sample in a study of cytomegalovirus exposure and HLA in healthy donors. Some clones are missing from TCRdb's copy, which holds only in-frame ones; the method was immunoSEQ multiplex PCR. The data contain 150,000 or so clones, around three quarters of them seen just once; the ten biggest clones take up 1%. The sequencing sample was made of PBMCs. The receptors stem from a woman in her forties or fifties in good health and CMV-seropositive. The CDR3 runs from the conserved cysteine through the conserved F or W. The D gene is left open where the match is weak. Where a row states a size, it is once, few, many or the class of an expanded clone; other rows omit it.

D gene: NA
clone size: NA
V gene: TRBV4-3
J gene: TRBJ2-3
CDR3 protein: CASSQDNIYTDTQYF
CDR3 DNA: TGCGCCAGCAGCCAAGATAATATCTACACAGATACGCAGTATTTT

D gene: NA
clone size: NA
V gene: TRBV7-8
J gene: TRBJ2-7
CDR3 protein: CASSLRSNSYEQYF
CDR3 DNA: TGTGCCAGCAGCTTAAGGAGCAACTCCTACGAGCAGTACTTC

D gene: TRBD2
clone size: NA
V gene: TRBV6-1
J gene: TRBJ2-1
CDR3 protein: CASSGYSGRASNEQFF
CDR3 DNA: TGTGCCAGCAGTGGTTATAGCGGGAGGGCCTCCAATGAGCAGTTCTTC

D gene: TRBD1
clone size: NA
V gene: TRBV27
J gene: TRBJ2-7
CDR3 protein: CASRGTGRYEQYF
CDR3 DNA: TGTGCCAGCAGGGGGACAGGGCGGTACGAGCAGTACTTC

D gene: TRBD1
clone size: NA
V gene: TRBV19
J gene: TRBJ1-5
CDR3 protein: CASSREGAPNQPQHF
CDR3 DNA: TGTGCCAGTAGTAGAGAGGGGGCCCCGAATCAGCCCCAGCATTTT

D gene: NA
clone size: NA
V gene: TRBV7-2
J gene: TRBJ2-2
CDR3 protein: CASSLGQNTGELFF
CDR3 DNA: TGTGCCAGCAGCTTAGGGCAGAACACCGGGGAGCTGTTTTTT

D gene: NA
clone size: NA
V gene: TRBV4-2
J gene: TRBJ1-4
CDR3 protein: CASSQDSWEKLFF
CDR3 DNA: TGTGCCAGCAGCCAAGATAGTTGGGAAAAACTGTTTTTT

D gene: NA
clone size: NA
V gene: TRBV7-9
J gene: TRBJ2-5
CDR3 protein: CASSLFSRDNQEAQYF
CDR3 DNA: TGTGCCAGCAGCTTGTTTTCCCGGGACAACCAAGAGGCCCAGTACTTC

D gene: TRBD1
clone size: NA
V gene: TRBV4-3
J gene: TRBJ1-5
CDR3 protein: CAGSLNPGQGAPQHF
CDR3 DNA: TGCGCCGGCAGCCTAAACCCGGGACAGGGTGCGCCCCAGCATTTT

D gene: NA
clone size: NA
V gene: TRBV7-9
J gene: TRBJ2-1
CDR3 protein: CASSLASDEQFF
CDR3 DNA: TGTGCCAGCAGCTTAGCGTCGGATGAGCAGTTCTTC

D gene: NA
clone size: few
V gene: TRBV9
J gene: TRBJ1-2
CDR3 protein: CASSVAVTGNYGYTF
CDR3 DNA: TGTGCCAGCAGCGTAGCTGTCACAGGGAACTATGGCTACACCTTC

D gene: NA
clone size: NA
V gene: TRBV2
J gene: TRBJ2-3
CDR3 protein: CASPHDADTQYF
CDR3 DNA: TGTGCCAGCCCGCATGATGCGGATACGCAGTATTTT

D gene: TRBD2
clone size: NA
V gene: TRBV11-2
J gene: TRBJ2-1
CDR3 protein: CASSVSGRSDNEQFF
CDR3 DNA: TGTGCCAGCAGCGTAAGCGGGAGGAGCGACAATGAGCAGTTCTTC

D gene: NA
clone size: NA
V gene: TRBV9
J gene: TRBJ2-3
CDR3 protein: CASSSGTSGTDTQYF
CDR3 DNA: TGTGCCAGCAGCTCCGGGACAAGCGGCACAGATACGCAGTATTTT

D gene: NA
clone size: NA
V gene: TRBV20-1
J gene: TRBJ2-7
CDR3 protein: CSARDVEWQYF
CDR3 DNA: TGCAGTGCTAGAGATGTCGAGTGGCAGTACTTC

D gene: TRBD1
clone size: once
V gene: TRBV28
J gene: TRBJ1-1
CDR3 protein: CASRGQGYTEAFF
CDR3 DNA: TGTGCCAGCAGGGGACAGGGCTACACTGAAGCTTTCTTT

D gene: TRBD1
clone size: NA
V gene: TRBV7-9
J gene: TRBJ2-1
CDR3 protein: CASTPPGQGDEQFF
CDR3 DNA: TGTGCCAGCACCCCTCCGGGACAGGGGGATGAGCAGTTCTTC

D gene: TRBD2
clone size: NA
V gene: TRBV4-2
J gene: TRBJ2-1
CDR3 protein: CASSLTSSGRPYNEQFF
CDR3 DNA: TGTGCCAGCAGCCTCACTTCTAGCGGGAGGCCTTACAATGAGCAGTTCTTC

D gene: TRBD1
clone size: few
V gene: TRBV12-5
J gene: TRBJ1-5
CDR3 protein: CASGQGQGNQPQHF
CDR3 DNA: TGTGCTAGTGGGCAGGGACAGGGGAATCAGCCCCAGCATTTT

D gene: NA
clone size: NA
V gene: TRBV19
J gene: TRBJ1-5
CDR3 protein: CASSITGNGNQPQHF
CDR3 DNA: TGTGCCAGTAGTATTACAGGGAATGGCAATCAGCCCCAGCATTTT